The next 10 T cell receptor beta chains were all read from a single sample in a study of Siglec-9 on CD8 T cells in melanoma. Some clones are missing from TCRdb's copy, which holds only in-frame ones; the method was immunoSEQ multiplex PCR. The table has about 33,000 clones, more than 65% seen once; the top ten hold about 1.7%. Sample: Siglec-9- CD8+ T cells sorted from blood. Receptors were obtained from a human donor in good health.

The chain employs TRBV29-1 and TRBJ2-5; D gene ambiguous. Germline V gene data show CDR1 as SQVTM and CDR2 as ANQGSEA. The V end was cut by 4 bases, the J end by 4 bases, with 4 bases between. The length of the CDR3 is 10 residues. CDR3 DNA sequence: TGCAGCGTTGTACGAGAGACCCAGTACTTC. Amino acids: CSVVRETQYF.

V usage is TRBV30 and J usage is TRBJ2-1, with 9 bases lining up with TRBD2. Germline trimming cut 0 bases from V and 8 bases from J; bases unmatched to any gene: 8. This CDR3 region has 15 residues. Germline assignment: CDR1 GTSNPN and CDR2 SVGIG (reference sequence). CDR3 sequence (DNA): TGTGCCTGGAGTGTACGGGTAGCGGGGGCCGATGAGCAGTTCTTC. It encodes CAWSVRVAGADEQFF. Full variable domain (missing parts from reference TRBV30 and TRBJ2-1): SQTIHQWPATLVQPVGSPLSLECTVEGTSNPNLYWYRQAAGRGLQLLFYSVGIGQISSEVPQNLSASRPQDRQFILSSKKLLLSDSGFYLCAWSVRVAGADEQFFGPGTRLTVL.

This clone was observed once. V gene TRBV5-6 combines with J gene TRBJ2-7; D perhaps matches TRBD2 (6 bases). Trimming left V 2 bases short and J 1 base short, with 10 bases between. CDR1 is SGHDT and CDR2 is YYEEEE in the germline V gene. CDR3 size: 14 residues. This CDR3 reads CASSFSGLSYEQYF. CDR3 nucleotide sequence: TGTGCCAGCAGCTTTTCGGGACTTTCCTACGAGCAGTACTTC. The full variable domain, with the rest looked up from reference TRBV5-6 and TRBJ2-7, is DAGVTQSPTHLIKTRGQQVTLRCSPKSGHDTVSWYQQALGQGPQFIFQYYEEEERQRGNFPDRFSGHQFPNYSSELNVNALLLGDSALYLCASSFSGLSYEQYFGPGTRLTVT.

This clone was found once. The chain employs TRBV28 and TRBJ2-5; a possible D gene is TRBD1 (7 bases). The germline CDR1 and CDR2 sequences are MDHEN and SYDVKM. V was cut by 2 bases and J by 2 bases, with 27 bases left in between. This CDR3 is 20 amino acids long. The CDR3 DNA sequence: TGTGCCAGCAGTTTAAGTTCACGGACGCGGGACAGAAGCCCGCAAGAGACCCAGTACTTC. Translation: CASSLSSRTRDRSPQETQYF. Combining the CDR3 with reference TRBV28 and TRBJ2-5 gives the whole variable domain DVKVTQSSRYLVKRTGEKVFLECVQDMDHENMFWYRQDPGLGLRLIYFSYDVKMKEKGDIPEGYSVSREKKERFSLILESASTNQTSMYLCASSLSSRTRDRSPQETQYFGPGTRLLVL.

This rearrangement joins TRBV7-9 to TRBJ1-1, with no clear D. This CDR3 comprises 12 residues. Germline CDR1 reads SEHNR; CDR2 reads FQNEAQ (reference sequence). The germline V and J ends were trimmed by 2 bases and 3 bases, with 4 bases remaining between them. The CDR3 bases are TGTGCCAGCAGCTTACAGGACACTGAAGCTTTCTTT. Protein: CASSLQDTEAFF.

The chain has TRBV7-9 and TRBJ1-2, with a weak D call TRBD1 (6 bases). V gave up 7 bases and J gave up 4 bases, with 13 bases separating them. The CDR3 runs 13 residues. Germline CDR1 and CDR2: SEHNR and FQNEAQ (reference sequence). The CDR3, as DNA: TGTGCCAGCACCACCCAGGGGCCCTATGGCTACACCTTC. Encoded protein: CASTTQGPYGYTF.

V gene TRBV7-3 combines with J gene TRBJ2-1; no reliable D call. V was cut by 4 bases and J by 0 bases, with 4 bases left in between. Germline assignment: CDR1 SGHTA and CDR2 FQGTGA. This CDR3 spans 13 amino acids. CDR3 protein: CASSSDSYNEQFF. The CDR3 DNA reads TGTGCCAGCAGCTCCGACTCCTACAATGAGCAGTTCTTC.

This clone was seen just once. The chain recombines TRBV29-1 with TRBJ2-7; D unclear. This CDR3 contains 14 residues. The ends were cut back, 3 bases at V and 1 base at J, with 13 bases in the middle. Per the germline V gene, CDR1 is SQVTM and CDR2 is ANQGSEA. The CDR3 is CSVEVGTLSYEQYF. The CDR3 DNA follows: TGCAGCGTTGAGGTCGGCACCCTTTCCTACGAGCAGTACTTC.

V gene TRBV5-6 combines with J gene TRBJ2-7; 7 bases align to TRBD1. Germline lookup yields CDR1 SGHDT and CDR2 YYEEEE. Germline trimming cut 4 bases from V and 2 bases from J; bases unmatched to any gene: 9. This CDR3 region has 15 residues. The CDR3: CASSQRDRDPYEQYF. The CDR3 DNA follows: TGTGCCAGCAGCCAAAGGGACAGAGATCCCTACGAGCAGTACTTC.

There are a few counts of this clone. The J gene is TRBJ1-6, the V gene TRBV7-8; 9 bases map to TRBD1. The germline V gene has CDR1 SGHVS and CDR2 FQNEAQ. The junction had 6 bases not matched to a gene; V was cut back by 7 bases and J by 11 bases. There are 13 residues in the CDR3. The CDR3: CASTGQGWTPLHF. In nucleotides, the CDR3 is TGTGCCAGCACCGGACAGGGGTGGACACCCCTCCACTTT.